Listed below are T cell receptor beta chains from one sample, sequenced in a study of shared clonotypes between healthy human individuals. Sequencing used immunoSEQ multiplex PCR; TCRdb keeps in-frame clones, though not all of them. The data hold roughly 1,100,000 clones, with approximately 72% observed a single time. The sample taken for sequencing was memory CD4+ T cells sorted from blood. The receptors shown here come from a young man in good health. Both conserved end residues are part of each CDR3. The D gene is left open where the match is weak. Clone size appears in some rows only: once, few, many, or a class for an expanded clone.

>TRBD1|TRBV5-5|.|TRBJ2-1
TGTGCCAGCAGCCTGACCGGGACAGGGGCCTACAATGAGCAGTTCTTC
CASSLTGTGAYNEQFF
>.|TRBV19|.|TRBJ2-3
TGTGCCAGTACCTCCATGGGACTCCGCACAGATACGCAGTATTTT
CASTSMGLRTDTQYF
>.|TRBV5-1|.|TRBJ2-5
TGCGCCAGCAGCCTCGCCGGGGGGCTGGGGGAGACCCAGTACTTC
CASSLAGGLGETQYF
>.|TRBV5-6|.|TRBJ2-7
TGTGCCAGCAGCCCACAGGGACTACTCTACGAGCAGTACTTC
CASSPQGLLYEQYF
>TRBD1|TRBV11-2|.|TRBJ1-4
TGTGCCAGCAGCCTACAGGGGATCACTAATGAAAAACTGTTTTTT
CASSLQGITNEKLFF
>.|TRBV28|.|TRBJ1-2
TGTGCCAGCAGACTTCAGGGCGGAGGCTACACCTTC
CASRLQGGGYTF
>TRBD1|TRBV5-1|once|TRBJ2-7
TGCGCCAGCAGCCCACGGGACAGTCTCGGGCCCTCCGAGCAGTACTTC
CASSPRDSLGPSEQYF
>.|TRBV7-2|.|TRBJ2-2
TGTGCCAGCAGCGCCGCGGGCCCTCAGGTCACCGGGGAGCTGTTTTTT
CASSAAGPQVTGELFF
>TRBD1|TRBV11-2|.|TRBJ2-1
TGTGCCAGCAGCTCCCCGGACAGGGGTCGGAATGAGCAGTTCTTC
CASSSPDRGRNEQFF
>.|TRBV7-9|.|TRBJ1-4
TGTGCCAGCAGCTTGGGCGCGGCAACTAATGAAAAACTGTTTTTT
CASSLGAATNEKLFF
>.|TRBV18|.|TRBJ1-5
TGTGCCAGCTCACCCCTTGGGGCGGTGGGGGCACAGCCCCAGCATTTT
CASSPLGAVGAQPQHF
>.|TRBV6-1|.|TRBJ1-1
TGTGCCAGCAGTGAACGGTGGGTGAACACTGAAGCTTTCTTT
CASSERWVNTEAFF
>TRBD1|TRBV19|.|TRBJ1-2
TGTGCCAGCCAAGGACAGGGTGCGGGGAACTATGGCTACACCTTC
CASQGQGAGNYGYTF
>.|TRBV2|.|TRBJ2-1
TGTGCCAGCAGTGGTAGGGGACTTGTGAATGAGCAGTTCTTC
CASSGRGLVNEQFF
>.|TRBV7-9|.|TRBJ2-1
TGTGCCAGCAGGGTCGATGGGGGGTTCTACAATGAGCAGTTCTTC
CASRVDGGFYNEQFF
>TRBD1|TRBV27|.|TRBJ1-1
TGTGCCAGCAGTTTATCTACGGACAGGTCGAGCGACACTGAAGCTTTCTTT
CASSLSTDRSSDTEAFF
>.|TRBV18|.|TRBJ2-5
TGTGCCAGCTCACCGGGGCAGGGAGAGACCCAGTACTTC
CASSPGQGETQYF
>TRBD2|TRBV15|.|TRBJ2-3
TGTGCCACCAGCAGAGATCGGCCTAGCGGGATTAGCACAGATACGCAGTATTTT
CATSRDRPSGISTDTQYF
>.|TRBV5-1|once|TRBJ2-3
TGCGCCAGCCAACAGAACTCGGGCGATACGCAGTATTTT
CASQQNSGDTQYF
>TRBD1|TRBV7-8|.|TRBJ1-1
TGTGCCAGCAGCTTAGTCGGACAGGGGGCCACTGAAGCTTTCTTT
CASSLVGQGATEAFF
>TRBD1|TRBV18|.|TRBJ1-6
TGTGCCAGCTCACCGGGACAGGGGATTTCACCCCTCCACTTT
CASSPGQGISPLHF
>TRBD2|TRBV30|.|TRBJ2-5
TGTGCCTGGTCCCGAGAGTGGCTAGCGGCAAAATACCAAGAGACCCAGTACTTC
CAWSREWLAAKYQETQYF
>TRBD2|TRBV11-2|.|TRBJ2-1
TGTGCCAGCAGCTCTCGTCGACTAGCGGGAGACAATGAGCAGTTCTTC
CASSSRRLAGDNEQFF
>.|TRBV6-5|many|TRBJ1-6
TGTGCCAGCAGTTACTCGAAAGGGAATCATTCACCCCTCCACTTT
CASSYSKGNHSPLHF
>TRBD1|TRBV5-6|few|TRBJ1-2
TGTGCCAGCAGCGCGCCGGGACAGGGTGCGATCCGTAACTATGGCTACACCTTC
CASSAPGQGAIRNYGYTF
>TRBD1|TRBV7-9|many|TRBJ1-2
TGTGCCAGCAGCTTGGGGACAGCGTATGGCTACACCTTC
CASSLGTAYGYTF
>.|TRBV4-3|.|TRBJ2-3
TGCGCCAGCAGTAAGGGGACCAAAGAAGATACGCAGTATTTT
CASSKGTKEDTQYF
>TRBD1|TRBV5-1|.|TRBJ1-3
TGCGCCAGCAGCGTAGGGGGCATTGGAAACACCATATATTTT
CASSVGGIGNTIYF
>TRBD2|TRBV30|few|TRBJ2-7
TGTGCCTGGAGTCCACGGGGGGGCCTGCACGAGCAGTACTTC
CAWSPRGGLHEQYF
>TRBD1|TRBV18|once|TRBJ2-7
TGTGCCAGCTCACCACGGTCGTCAGGGGGCTTCAACGAGCAGTACTTC
CASSPRSSGGFNEQYF
>TRBD2|TRBV18|.|TRBJ2-5
TGTGCCAGCTCACCATACCACGGGAGGGAAGAGACCCAGTACTTC
CASSPYHGREETQYF
>TRBD1|TRBV30|few|TRBJ1-2
TGTGCCTGGAGTGAGAGACAGGGGTATGGCTACACCTTC
CAWSERQGYGYTF
>.|TRBV30|.|TRBJ2-5
TGTGCCTGGAGTGTAAATGTCGGGGGGCGCAGAGGAGAGACCCAGTACTTC
CAWSVNVGGRRGETQYF
>.|TRBV19|.|TRBJ2-3
TGTGCCAGTAGTAGCGGACAGTTGAATCCCGATACGCAGTATTTT
CASSSGQLNPDTQYF
>.|TRBV10-1|.|TRBJ2-3
TGCGCCAGCGCCACGGGGGAAGCCGGCTATACGCAGTATTTT
CASATGEAGYTQYF
>.|TRBV7-2|.|TRBJ1-5
TGTGCCAGCAGCTCCTCCACAGGGAATCAGCCCCAGCATTTT
CASSSSTGNQPQHF
>TRBD1|TRBV5-6|few|TRBJ1-2
TGTGCCAGCAGCCTGGGGGGACAGAACTATGGCTACACCTTC
CASSLGGQNYGYTF
>.|TRBV7-3|.|TRBJ1-6
TGTGCCAGCAGCCCCTCCGTACAGACAAATTCACCCCTCCACTTT
CASSPSVQTNSPLHF
>TRBD1|TRBV6-5|.|TRBJ2-1
TGTGCCAGCAGTTACCAGGGGGACGTCAGATACAATGAGCAGTTCTTC
CASSYQGDVRYNEQFF
>.|TRBV10-3|.|TRBJ2-1
TGTGCCACCCGGGACCAAGCCCCCTCCTACAATGAGCAGTTCTTC
CATRDQAPSYNEQFF
>.|TRBV7-8|.|TRBJ2-7
TGTGCCAGCAGCTTAGATGGCAGGGGGGTCTACGAGCAGTACTTC
CASSLDGRGVYEQYF
>.|TRBV6-1|.|TRBJ1-1
TGTGCCAGCAGTGCCCAGGGCCTGGGGGTTCGTACTGAAGCTTTCTTT
CASSAQGLGVRTEAFF
>.|TRBV6-5|.|TRBJ1-4
TGTGCCAGCAGTTACCGGGCAAGAGGTGAAAAACTGTTTTTT
CASSYRARGEKLFF
>.|TRBV5-1|.|TRBJ2-2
TGCGCCAGCAGCTTGACGGGAACGGGCACCGGGGAGCTGTTTTTT
CASSLTGTGTGELFF
>.|TRBV29-1|once|TRBJ1-2
TGCAGCGTTCGAAGCAGCCGGTGGGACGGTGGGGGCTACACCTTC
CSVRSSRWDGGGYTF
>TRBD2|TRBV5-1|many|TRBJ2-3
TGCGCCAGCAGCCTGCGGGAGAGGCAAGATACGCAGTATTTT
CASSLRERQDTQYF
>.|TRBV18|.|TRBJ2-5
TGTGCCAGCTCACCAGACCAAGAGACCCAGTACTTC
CASSPDQETQYF
>TRBD2|TRBV7-2|.|TRBJ2-2
TGTGCCAGCAGCTTAAGTAGCGGGGAGACTACCGGGGAGCTGTTTTTT
CASSLSSGETTGELFF
>TRBD2|TRBV11-2|few|TRBJ2-7
TGTGCCAGCAGCGATCTAGCGGGGGCTGACGAGCAGTACTTC
CASSDLAGADEQYF